This T cell receptor beta chain was sequenced for a study of cytomegalovirus exposure and HLA in healthy donors. In the PCR, 60 Vbeta and 13 Jbeta primers were used. The assay was immunoSEQ multiplex PCR, and TCRdb's table has in-frame clones only and misses some. The sample yields roughly 70,000 clones, roughly four fifths seen once. What was sequenced was PBMCs. The origin of this receptor is a man younger than 35 in good health and CMV-seronegative.

The CDR3 nucleotides read TGCAGCGTTGAGAATTTGAGGACAGGGGGCTACACCTTC. Protein: CSVENLRTGGYTF. The gene calls are TRBV29-1 and TRBJ1-2; the match to TRBD1 covers 8 bases. Germline loops: CDR1 SQVTM, CDR2 ANQGSEA. The CDR3 spans 13 residues. Unmatched junction bases numbered 8, after V lost 3 bases and J lost 8 bases.